The clone carrying this T cell receptor (beta chain) showed up just a few times. RNA transcripts yielded amplified TCR beta CDR3 regions. The study used the HTBI primer set for a first-round RT-PCR of the TCR CDR3. Using its own MiXCR run on the multiplex PCR reads, TCRdb lists one record per CDR3 protein. The sample contains 650,000 to 850,000 distinct CDR3 sequences, over 15% of which appear only once. Looked up from germline, CDR1 is MGHRA and CDR2 is YSYEKL. The CDR3 is 15 amino acids. Trimming took off 3 bases at V and 3 bases at J, with 11 bases between the two ends. This entry belongs to a study of T cells in Graves' hyperthyroidism and ophthalmopathy.

This chain links TRBV4-1 with TRBJ1-4; D is undetermined. Sequencing was done on a sample of blood. The sequence was obtained from a woman aged 45-65 years with Graves' hyperthyroidism that later progressed to Graves' ophthalmopathy. CDR3 in DNA: TGCGCCAGCAGCCATGGGGAAGCCTCTAATGAAAAACTGTTTTTT. It codes for CASSHGEASNEKLFF.